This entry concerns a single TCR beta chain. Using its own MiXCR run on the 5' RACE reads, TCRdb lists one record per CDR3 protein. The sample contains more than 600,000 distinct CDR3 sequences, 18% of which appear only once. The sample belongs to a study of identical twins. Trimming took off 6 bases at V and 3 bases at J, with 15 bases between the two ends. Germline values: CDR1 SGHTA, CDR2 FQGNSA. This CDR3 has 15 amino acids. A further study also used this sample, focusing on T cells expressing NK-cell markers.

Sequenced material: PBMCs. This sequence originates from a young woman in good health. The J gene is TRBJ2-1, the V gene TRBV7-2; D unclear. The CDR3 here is CASSPIAADYNEQFF. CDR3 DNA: TGTGCCAGCAGTCCGATCGCTGCGGACTACAATGAGCAGTTCTTC. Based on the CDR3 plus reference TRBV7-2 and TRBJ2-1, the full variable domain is GAGVSQSPSNKVTEKGKDVELRCDPISGHTALYWYRQSLGQGLEFLIYFQGNSAPDKSGLPSDRFSAERTGGSVSTLTIQRTQQEDSAVYLCASSPIAADYNEQFFGPGTRLTVL.